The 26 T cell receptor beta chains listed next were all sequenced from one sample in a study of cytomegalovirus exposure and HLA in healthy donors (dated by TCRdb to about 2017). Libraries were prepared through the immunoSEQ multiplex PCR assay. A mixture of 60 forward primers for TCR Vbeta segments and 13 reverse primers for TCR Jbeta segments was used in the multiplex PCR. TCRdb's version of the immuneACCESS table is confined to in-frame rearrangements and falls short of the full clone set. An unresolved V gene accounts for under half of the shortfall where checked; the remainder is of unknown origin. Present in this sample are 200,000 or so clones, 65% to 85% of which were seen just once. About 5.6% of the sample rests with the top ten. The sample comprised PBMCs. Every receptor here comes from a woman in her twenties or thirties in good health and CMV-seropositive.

The CDR3 here is CASSLLNSDEQFF. CDR3 sequence (DNA): TGTGCCAGCAGCTTGCTGAATAGCGATGAGCAGTTCTTC. The chain employs TRBV5-4 and TRBJ2-1; D perhaps matches TRBD2 (5 bases). This CDR3 has 13 residues. Germline values: CDR1 SGHNT, CDR2 YYREEE (reference sequence). V was shortened by 1 base and J by 8 bases, with 10 bases between the two germline ends.

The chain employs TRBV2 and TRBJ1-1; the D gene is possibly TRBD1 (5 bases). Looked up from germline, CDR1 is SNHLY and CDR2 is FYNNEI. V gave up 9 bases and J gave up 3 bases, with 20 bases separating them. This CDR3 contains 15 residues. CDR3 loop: CAREGWVGGDTEAFF. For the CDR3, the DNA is TGTGCCAGGGAGGGGTGGGTCGGTGGAGACACTGAAGCTTTCTTT.

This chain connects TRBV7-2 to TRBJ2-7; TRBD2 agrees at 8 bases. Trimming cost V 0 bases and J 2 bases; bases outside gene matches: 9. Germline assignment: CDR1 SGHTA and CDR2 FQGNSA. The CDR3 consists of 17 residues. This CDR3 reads CASSLARRGGRPYEQYF. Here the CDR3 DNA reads TGTGCCAGCAGCTTAGCCCGTCGTGGCGGGAGGCCCTACGAGCAGTACTTC.

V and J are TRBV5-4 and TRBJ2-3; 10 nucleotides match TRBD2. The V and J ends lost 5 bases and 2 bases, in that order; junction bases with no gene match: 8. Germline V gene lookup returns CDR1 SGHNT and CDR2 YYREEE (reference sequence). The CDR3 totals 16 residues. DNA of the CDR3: TGTGCCAGCAGTTCCCAGCGGGGGGGATACACAGATACGCAGTATTTT. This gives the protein CASSSQRGGYTDTQYF. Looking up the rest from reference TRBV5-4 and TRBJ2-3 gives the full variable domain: ETGVTQSPTHLIKTRGQQVTLRCSSQSGHNTVSWYQQALGQGPQFIFQYYREEENGRGNFPPRFSGLQFPNYSSELNVNALELDDSALYLCASSSQRGGYTDTQYFGPGTRLTVL.

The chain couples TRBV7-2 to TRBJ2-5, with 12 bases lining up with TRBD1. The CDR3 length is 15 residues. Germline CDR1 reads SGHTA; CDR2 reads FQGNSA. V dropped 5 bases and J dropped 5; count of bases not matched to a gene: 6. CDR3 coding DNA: TGTGCCAGCAGCATCGGGACAGGGGGCGCCGAGACCCAGTACTTC. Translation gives CASSIGTGGAETQYF.

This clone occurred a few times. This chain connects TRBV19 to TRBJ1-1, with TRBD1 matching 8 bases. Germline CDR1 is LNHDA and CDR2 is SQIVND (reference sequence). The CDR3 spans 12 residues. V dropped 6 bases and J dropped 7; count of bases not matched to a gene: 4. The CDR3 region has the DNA TGTGCCAGTAGCAAAGACAGGGGTGAAGCTTTCTTT. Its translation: CASSKDRGEAFF.

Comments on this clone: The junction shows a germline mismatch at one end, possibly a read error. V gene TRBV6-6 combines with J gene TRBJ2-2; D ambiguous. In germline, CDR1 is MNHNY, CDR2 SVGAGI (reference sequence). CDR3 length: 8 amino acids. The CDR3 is CCTGELFF. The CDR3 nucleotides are TGCTGCACCGGGGAGCTGTTTTTT.

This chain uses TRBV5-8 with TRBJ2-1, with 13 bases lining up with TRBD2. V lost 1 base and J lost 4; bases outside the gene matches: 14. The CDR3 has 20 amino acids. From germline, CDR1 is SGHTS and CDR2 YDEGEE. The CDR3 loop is CASSLPGTSGRAYGYNEQFF. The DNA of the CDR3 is TGTGCCAGCAGCTTGCCGGGTACTAGCGGGAGGGCTTACGGGTACAATGAGCAGTTCTTC.

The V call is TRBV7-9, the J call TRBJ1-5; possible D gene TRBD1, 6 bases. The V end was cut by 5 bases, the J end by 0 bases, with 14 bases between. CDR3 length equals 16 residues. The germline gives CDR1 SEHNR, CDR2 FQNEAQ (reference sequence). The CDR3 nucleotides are TGTGCCAGCAGCGCAGGGGCAGACTATAGCAATCAGCCCCAGCATTTT. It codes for CASSAGADYSNQPQHF.

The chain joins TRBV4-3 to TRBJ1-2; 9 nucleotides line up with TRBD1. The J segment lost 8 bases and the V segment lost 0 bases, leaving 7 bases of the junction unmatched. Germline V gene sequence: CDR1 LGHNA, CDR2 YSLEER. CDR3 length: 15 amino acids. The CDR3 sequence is CASSQDLWDRAGYTF. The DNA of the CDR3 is TGCGCCAGCAGCCAAGATCTTTGGGACAGGGCAGGCTACACCTTC.

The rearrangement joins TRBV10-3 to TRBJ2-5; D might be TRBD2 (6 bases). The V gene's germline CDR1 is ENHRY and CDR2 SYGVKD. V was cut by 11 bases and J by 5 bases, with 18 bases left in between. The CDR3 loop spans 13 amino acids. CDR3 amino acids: CALQQAGSETQYF. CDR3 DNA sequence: TGTGCCCTCCAGCAAGCCGGGAGTGAGACCCAGTACTTC.

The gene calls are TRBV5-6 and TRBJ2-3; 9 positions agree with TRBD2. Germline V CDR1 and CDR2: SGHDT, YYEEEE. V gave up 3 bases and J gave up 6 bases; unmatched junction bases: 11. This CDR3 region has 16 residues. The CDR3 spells CASSSFQRGVIDTQYF. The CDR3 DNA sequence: TGTGCCAGCAGCTCTTTTCAGCGGGGGGTTATTGATACGCAGTATTTT.

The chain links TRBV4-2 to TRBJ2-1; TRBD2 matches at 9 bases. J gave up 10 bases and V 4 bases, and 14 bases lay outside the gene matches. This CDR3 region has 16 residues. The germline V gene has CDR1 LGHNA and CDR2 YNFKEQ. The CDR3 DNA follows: TGTGCCAGCAGCCGATCGGGACTAGCACAACCGGGGGAGCAGTTCTTC. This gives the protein CASSRSGLAQPGEQFF.

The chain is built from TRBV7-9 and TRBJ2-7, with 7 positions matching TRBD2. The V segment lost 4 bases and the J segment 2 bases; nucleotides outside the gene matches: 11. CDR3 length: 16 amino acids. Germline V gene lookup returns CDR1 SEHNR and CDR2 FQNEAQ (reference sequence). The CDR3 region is CASSSHYGRTTYEQYF. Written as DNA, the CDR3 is TGTGCCAGCAGCTCCCACTACGGGAGGACTACCTACGAGCAGTACTTC.

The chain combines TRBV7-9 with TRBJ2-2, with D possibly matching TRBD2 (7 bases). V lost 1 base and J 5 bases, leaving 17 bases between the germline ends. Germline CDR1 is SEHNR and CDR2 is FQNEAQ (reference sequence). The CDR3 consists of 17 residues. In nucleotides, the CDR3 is TGTGCCAGCAGCTTAGTCCGCGGGGGCTCGATGACCGGGGAGCTGTTTTTT. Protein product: CASSLVRGGSMTGELFF.

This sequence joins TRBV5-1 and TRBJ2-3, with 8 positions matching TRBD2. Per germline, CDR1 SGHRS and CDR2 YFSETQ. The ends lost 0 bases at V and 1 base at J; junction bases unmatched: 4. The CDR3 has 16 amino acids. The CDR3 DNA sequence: TGCGCCAGCAGCTTGGCGGGAGGGCCCCGCACAGATACGCAGTATTTT. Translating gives CASSLAGGPRTDTQYF.

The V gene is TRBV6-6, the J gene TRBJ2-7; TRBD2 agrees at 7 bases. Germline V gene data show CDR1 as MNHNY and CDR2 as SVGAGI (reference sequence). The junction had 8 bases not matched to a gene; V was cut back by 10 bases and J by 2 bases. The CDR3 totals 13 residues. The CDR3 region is CAISDGGAYEQYF. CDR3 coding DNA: TGTGCCATCTCCGATGGGGGGGCCTACGAGCAGTACTTC.

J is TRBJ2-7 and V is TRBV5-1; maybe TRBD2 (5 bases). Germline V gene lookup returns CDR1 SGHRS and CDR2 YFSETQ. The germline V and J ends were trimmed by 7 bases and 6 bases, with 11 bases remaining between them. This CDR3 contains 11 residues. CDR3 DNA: TGCGCCAGCGGGAGCCCCGCCGAGCAGTACTTC. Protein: CASGSPAEQYF.

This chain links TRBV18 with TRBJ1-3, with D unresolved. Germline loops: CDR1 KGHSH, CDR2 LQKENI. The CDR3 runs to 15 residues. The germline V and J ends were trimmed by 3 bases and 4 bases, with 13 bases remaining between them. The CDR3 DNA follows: TGTGCCAGCTCACCGGTCCAATCGGGGGGAAACACCATATATTTT. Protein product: CASSPVQSGGNTIYF.

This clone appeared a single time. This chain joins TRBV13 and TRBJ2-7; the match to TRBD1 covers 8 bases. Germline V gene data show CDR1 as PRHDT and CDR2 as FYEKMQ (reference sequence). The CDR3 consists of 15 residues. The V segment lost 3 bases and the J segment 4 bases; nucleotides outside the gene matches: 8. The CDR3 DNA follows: TGTGCCAGCAGCTTTTATGAGACAGGGGTTTACGAGCAGTACTTC. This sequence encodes CASSFYETGVYEQYF.

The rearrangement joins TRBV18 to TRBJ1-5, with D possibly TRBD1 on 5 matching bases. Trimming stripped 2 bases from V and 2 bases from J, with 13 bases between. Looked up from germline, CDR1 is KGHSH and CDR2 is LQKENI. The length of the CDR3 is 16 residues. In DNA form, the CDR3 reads TGTGCCAGCTCACCATGGGGAGGGGATCGCAATCAGCCCCAGCATTTT. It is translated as CASSPWGGDRNQPQHF.

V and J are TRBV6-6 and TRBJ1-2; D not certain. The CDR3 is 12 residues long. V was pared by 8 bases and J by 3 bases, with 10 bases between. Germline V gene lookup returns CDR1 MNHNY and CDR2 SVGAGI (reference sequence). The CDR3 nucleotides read TGTGCCAGCCGCACGTCGGACTATGGCTACACCTTC. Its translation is CASRTSDYGYTF.

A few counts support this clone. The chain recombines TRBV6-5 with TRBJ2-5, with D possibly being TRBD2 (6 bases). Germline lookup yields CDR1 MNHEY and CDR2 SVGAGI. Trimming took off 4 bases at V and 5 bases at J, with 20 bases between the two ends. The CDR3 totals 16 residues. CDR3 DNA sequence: TGTGCCAGCAGTTTAGGATTAGGAATTGGGGGGGAGACCCAGTACTTC. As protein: CASSLGLGIGGETQYF.

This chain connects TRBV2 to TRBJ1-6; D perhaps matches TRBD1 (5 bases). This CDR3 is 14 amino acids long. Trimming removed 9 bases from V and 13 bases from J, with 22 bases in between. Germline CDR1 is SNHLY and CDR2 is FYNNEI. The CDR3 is CASWRGEGAGPLHF. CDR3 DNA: TGTGCCAGTTGGCGTGGCGAAGGAGCAGGGCCCCTCCACTTT.

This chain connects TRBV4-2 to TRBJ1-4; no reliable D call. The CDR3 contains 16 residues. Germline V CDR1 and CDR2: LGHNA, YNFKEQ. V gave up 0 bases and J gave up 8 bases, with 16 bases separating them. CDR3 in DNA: TGTGCCAGCAGCCAAGAGGCGAGAACGGGAGGAGAAAAACTGTTTTTT. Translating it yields CASSQEARTGGEKLFF.

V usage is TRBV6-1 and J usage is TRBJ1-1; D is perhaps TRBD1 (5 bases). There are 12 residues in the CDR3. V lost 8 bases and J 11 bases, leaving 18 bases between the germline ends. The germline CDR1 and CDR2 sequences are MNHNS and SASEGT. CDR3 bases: TGTGCCAGCTGCCCCGGAGGGGTAGCGGCTTTCTTT. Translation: CASCPGGVAAFF.